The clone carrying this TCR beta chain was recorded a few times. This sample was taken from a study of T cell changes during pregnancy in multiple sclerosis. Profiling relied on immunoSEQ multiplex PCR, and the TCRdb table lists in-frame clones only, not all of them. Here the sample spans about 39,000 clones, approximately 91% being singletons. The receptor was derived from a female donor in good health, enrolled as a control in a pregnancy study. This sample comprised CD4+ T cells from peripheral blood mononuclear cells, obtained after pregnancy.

In DNA, the CDR3 is TGTGCCAGCAGCTTAGAGAGGGGCAGGACAGGGGCTGATACGCAGTATTTT. This translates into CASSLERGRTGADTQYF. The rearrangement uses TRBV7-3 and TRBJ2-3; 9 positions agree with TRBD1. This CDR3 comprises 17 residues. V was pared by 2 bases and J by 6 bases, with 12 bases of the junction left unmatched. Germline V gene sequence: CDR1 SGHTA, CDR2 FQGTGA.